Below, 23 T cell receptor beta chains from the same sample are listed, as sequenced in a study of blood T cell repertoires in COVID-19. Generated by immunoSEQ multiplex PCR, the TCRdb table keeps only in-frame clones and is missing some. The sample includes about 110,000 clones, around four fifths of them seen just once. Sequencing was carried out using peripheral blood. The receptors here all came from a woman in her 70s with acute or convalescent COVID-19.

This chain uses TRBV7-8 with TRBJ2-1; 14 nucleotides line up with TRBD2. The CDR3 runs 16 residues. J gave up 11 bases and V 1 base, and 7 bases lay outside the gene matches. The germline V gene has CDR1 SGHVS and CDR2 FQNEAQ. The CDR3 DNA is TGTGCCAGCAGCTTAGGACTAGCGGGGGGGCGGGTCAAGCAGTTCTTC. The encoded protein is CASSLGLAGGRVKQFF.

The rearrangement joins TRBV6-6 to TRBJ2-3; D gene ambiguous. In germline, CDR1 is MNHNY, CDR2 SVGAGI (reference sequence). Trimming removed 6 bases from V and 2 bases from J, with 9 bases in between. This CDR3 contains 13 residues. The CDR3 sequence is CASSPLNTDTQYF. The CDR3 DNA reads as TGTGCCAGCAGCCCCCTTAACACAGATACGCAGTATTTT.

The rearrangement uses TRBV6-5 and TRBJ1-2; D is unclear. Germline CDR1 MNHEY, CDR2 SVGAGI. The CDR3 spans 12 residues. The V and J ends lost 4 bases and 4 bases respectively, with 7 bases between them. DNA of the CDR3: TGTGCCAGCAGTTTATTAGCCTATGGCTACACCTTC. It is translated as CASSLLAYGYTF.

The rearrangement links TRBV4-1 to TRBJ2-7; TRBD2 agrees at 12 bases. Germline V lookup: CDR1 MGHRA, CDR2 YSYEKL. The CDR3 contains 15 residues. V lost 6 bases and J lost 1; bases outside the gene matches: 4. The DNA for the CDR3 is TGCGCCAGCAGTCTGACTAGCGGGGGTTCCTACGAGCAGTACTTC. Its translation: CASSLTSGGSYEQYF.

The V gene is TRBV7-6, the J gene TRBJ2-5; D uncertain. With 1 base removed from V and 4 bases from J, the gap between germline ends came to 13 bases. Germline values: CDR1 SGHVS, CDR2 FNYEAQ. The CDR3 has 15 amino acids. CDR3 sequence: CASSLEVRKTETQYF. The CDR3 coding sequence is TGTGCCAGCAGCTTAGAAGTCAGGAAGACAGAGACCCAGTACTTC.

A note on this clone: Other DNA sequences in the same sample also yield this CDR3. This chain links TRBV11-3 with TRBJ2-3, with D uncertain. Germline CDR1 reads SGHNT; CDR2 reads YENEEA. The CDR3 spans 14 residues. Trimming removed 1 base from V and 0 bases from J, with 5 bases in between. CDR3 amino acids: CASSLGGSTDTQYF. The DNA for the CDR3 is TGTGCCAGCAGCTTAGGCGGAAGCACAGATACGCAGTATTTT.

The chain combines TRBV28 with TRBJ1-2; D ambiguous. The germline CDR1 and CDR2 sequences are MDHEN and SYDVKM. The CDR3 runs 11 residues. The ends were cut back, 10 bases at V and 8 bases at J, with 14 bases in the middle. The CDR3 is CAIEKPVGYTF. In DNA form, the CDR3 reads TGTGCCATCGAGAAACCCGTCGGCTACACCTTC.

CDR3 sequence: CASSPLAGAYNEQFF. The CDR3 DNA reads as TGTGCCAGCAGCCCGCTAGCGGGGGCATACAATGAGCAGTTCTTC. The J gene is TRBJ2-1, the V gene TRBV7-2; 10 bases agree with TRBD2. The germline V gene has CDR1 SGHTA and CDR2 FQGNSA. The junction had 5 bases not matched to a gene; V was cut back by 5 bases and J by 4 bases. The CDR3 spans 15 residues.

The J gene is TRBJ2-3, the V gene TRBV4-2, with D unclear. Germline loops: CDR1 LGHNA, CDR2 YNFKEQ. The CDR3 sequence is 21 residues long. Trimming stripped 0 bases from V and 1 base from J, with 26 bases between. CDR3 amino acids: CASSQDWSASRLSAGTDTQYF. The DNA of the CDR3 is TGTGCCAGCAGCCAAGATTGGAGTGCTAGTAGGTTGTCCGCGGGCACAGATACGCAGTATTTT.

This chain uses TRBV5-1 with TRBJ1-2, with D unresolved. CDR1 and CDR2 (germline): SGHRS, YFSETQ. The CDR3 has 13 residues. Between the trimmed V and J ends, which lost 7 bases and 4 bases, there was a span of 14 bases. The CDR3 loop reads CASRVTEIYGYTF. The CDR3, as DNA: TGCGCCAGCCGGGTCACGGAAATCTATGGCTACACCTTC.

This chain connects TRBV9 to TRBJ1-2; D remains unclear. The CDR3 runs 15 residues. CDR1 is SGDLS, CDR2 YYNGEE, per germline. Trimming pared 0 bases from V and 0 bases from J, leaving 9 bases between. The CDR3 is CASSVVEDSNYGYTF. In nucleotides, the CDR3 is TGTGCCAGCAGCGTAGTGGAGGATTCTAACTATGGCTACACCTTC.

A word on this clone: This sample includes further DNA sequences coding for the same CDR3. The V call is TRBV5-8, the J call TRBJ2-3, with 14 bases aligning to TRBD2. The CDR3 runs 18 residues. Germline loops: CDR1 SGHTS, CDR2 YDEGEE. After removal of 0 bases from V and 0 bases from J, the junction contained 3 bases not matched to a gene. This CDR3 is CASSLGLAGGPSTDTQYF. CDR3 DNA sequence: TGTGCCAGCAGCTTGGGACTAGCGGGAGGGCCCAGCACAGATACGCAGTATTTT.

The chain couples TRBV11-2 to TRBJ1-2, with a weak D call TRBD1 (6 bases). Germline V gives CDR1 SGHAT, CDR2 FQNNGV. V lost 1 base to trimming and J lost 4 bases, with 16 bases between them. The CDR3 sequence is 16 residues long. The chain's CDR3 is CASSLAWDKFFYGYTF. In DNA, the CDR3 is TGTGCCAGCAGCTTAGCTTGGGACAAATTTTTCTATGGCTACACCTTC.

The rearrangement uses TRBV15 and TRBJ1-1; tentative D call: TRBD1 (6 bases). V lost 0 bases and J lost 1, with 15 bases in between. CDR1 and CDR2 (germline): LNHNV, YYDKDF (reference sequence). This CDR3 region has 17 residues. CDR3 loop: CATSRDIPGAGNTEAFF. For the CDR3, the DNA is TGTGCCACCAGCAGAGATATTCCAGGGGCCGGGAACACTGAAGCTTTCTTT.

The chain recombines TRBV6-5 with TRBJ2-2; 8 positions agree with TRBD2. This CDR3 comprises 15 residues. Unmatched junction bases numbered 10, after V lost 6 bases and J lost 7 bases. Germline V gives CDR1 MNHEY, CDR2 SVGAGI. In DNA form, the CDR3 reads TGTGCCAGCAGCCGTACTGGCGGGGGGAACGGGGAGCTGTTTTTT. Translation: CASSRTGGGNGELFF.

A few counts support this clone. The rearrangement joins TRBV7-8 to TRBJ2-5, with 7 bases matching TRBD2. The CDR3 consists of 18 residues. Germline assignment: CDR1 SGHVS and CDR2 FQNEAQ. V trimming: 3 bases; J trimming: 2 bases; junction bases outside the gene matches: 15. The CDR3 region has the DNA TGTGCCAGCAGCTTCGGGGGTTGGGCTAGCGGCCCACAAGAGACCCAGTACTTC. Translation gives CASSFGGWASGPQETQYF.

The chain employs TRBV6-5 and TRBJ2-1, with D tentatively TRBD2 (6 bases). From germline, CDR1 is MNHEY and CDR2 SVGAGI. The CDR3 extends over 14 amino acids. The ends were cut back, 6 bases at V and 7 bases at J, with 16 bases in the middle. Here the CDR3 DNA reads TGTGCCAGCAGGGCGGGGACTGGGGGTAATGAGCAGTTCTTC. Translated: CASRAGTGGNEQFF.

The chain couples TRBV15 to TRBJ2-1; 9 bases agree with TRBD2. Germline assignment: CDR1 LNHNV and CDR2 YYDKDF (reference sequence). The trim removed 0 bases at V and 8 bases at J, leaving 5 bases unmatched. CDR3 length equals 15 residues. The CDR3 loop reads CATSRDLSGGYEQFF. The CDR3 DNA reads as TGTGCCACCAGCAGAGATCTTAGCGGGGGATATGAGCAGTTCTTC.

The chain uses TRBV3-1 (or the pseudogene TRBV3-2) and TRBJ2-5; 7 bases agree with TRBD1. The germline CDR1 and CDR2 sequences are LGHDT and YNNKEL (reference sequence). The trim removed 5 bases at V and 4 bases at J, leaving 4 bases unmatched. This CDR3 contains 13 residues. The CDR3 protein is CASSYRQGETQYF. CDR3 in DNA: TGTGCCAGCAGCTACCGACAGGGAGAGACCCAGTACTTC.

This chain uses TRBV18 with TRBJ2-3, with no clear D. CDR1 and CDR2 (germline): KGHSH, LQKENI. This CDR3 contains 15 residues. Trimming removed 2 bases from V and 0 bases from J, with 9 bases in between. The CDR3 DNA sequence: TGTGCCAGCTCACCATCTATCCAAAGCACAGATACGCAGTATTTT. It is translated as CASSPSIQSTDTQYF.

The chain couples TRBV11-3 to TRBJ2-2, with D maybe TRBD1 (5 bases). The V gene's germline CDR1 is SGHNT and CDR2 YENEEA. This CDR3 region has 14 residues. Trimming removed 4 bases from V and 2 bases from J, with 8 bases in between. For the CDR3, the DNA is TGTGCCAGCAGCTCTCAGGGAAACACCGGGGAGCTGTTTTTT. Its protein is CASSSQGNTGELFF.

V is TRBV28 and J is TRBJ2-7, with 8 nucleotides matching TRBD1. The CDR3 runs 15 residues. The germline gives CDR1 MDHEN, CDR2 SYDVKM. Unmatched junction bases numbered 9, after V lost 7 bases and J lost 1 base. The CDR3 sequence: CASNTPGGLSYEQYF. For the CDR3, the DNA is TGTGCCAGCAATACCCCAGGGGGCCTGTCCTACGAGCAGTACTTC.

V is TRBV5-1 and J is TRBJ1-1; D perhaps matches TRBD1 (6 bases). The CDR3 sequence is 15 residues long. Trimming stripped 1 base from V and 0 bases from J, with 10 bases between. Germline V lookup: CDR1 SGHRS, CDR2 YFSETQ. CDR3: CASSLRDTLNTEAFF. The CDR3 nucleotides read TGCGCCAGCAGCTTGCGGGACACCTTGAACACTGAAGCTTTCTTT.